The 2 T cell receptor beta chains reported below all come from one sample, sequenced in a study of vaccination effects on CD4 cells after COVID-19. With the ViraFEST assay, the study expanded antigen-specific CD4+ T cells using viral peptide pools, then sequenced them. CD4+ T cells were isolated after around 9 days of culture. None of the vaccinated had previously contracted SARS-CoV-2, and their nucleocapsid antibodies tested negative. Clones were sequenced by immunoSEQ multiplex PCR, and TCRdb holds only the in-frame ones, with some missing. Of some 68,000 clones in the sample, roughly 80% were seen once. Their antigens remain unidentified. Sequencing used CD4+ T cells from PBMCs cultured with SARS-CoV-2 spike peptides, obtained before COVID-19 vaccination. Source of these receptors: a human donor who received a COVID-19 vaccine.

The chain couples TRBV9 to TRBJ1-3, with D possibly being TRBD1 (5 bases). V lost 2 bases to trimming and J lost 0 bases, with 6 bases between them. CDR3 size: 14 residues. Germline loops: CDR1 SGDLS, CDR2 YYNGEE. The CDR3 protein is CASSVDSSGNTIYF. CDR3 nucleotide sequence: TGTGCCAGCAGCGTCGACAGCTCTGGAAACACCATATATTTT.

This chain connects TRBV9 to TRBJ1-1; D unclear. V gave up 0 bases and J gave up 5 bases, with 11 bases separating them. Per the germline V gene, CDR1 is SGDLS and CDR2 is YYNGEE. The CDR3 covers 14 residues. In nucleotides, the CDR3 is TGTGCCAGCAGCGTAGTACCCATGGGGACTGAAGCTTTCTTT. It yields the protein CASSVVPMGTEAFF.